A single sample is the source of the 11 T cell receptor beta chains below, sequenced in a study of blood T cell repertoires in COVID-19. The repertoire was sequenced with immunoSEQ multiplex PCR; TCRdb's copy has only in-frame clones and lacks some. The repertoire consists of approximately 190,000 clones, with roughly nine tenths occurring once and the leading ten covering 2.1%. Sequences were obtained from peripheral blood. These receptors all stem from a man aged 65 to 85 with active or convalescent COVID-19.

In this sample, this clone turned up once. The V gene is TRBV25-1, the J gene TRBJ2-3; unclear D gene. This CDR3 is 16 amino acids long. Germline CDR1 MGHDK, CDR2 SYGVNS. Trimming cost V 5 bases and J 4 bases, with 19 bases left between them. The CDR3 DNA reads as TGTGCCAGCAGTCCCGAAGTAGCCCACACTTCAGATACGCAGTATTTT. Protein product: CASSPEVAHTSDTQYF.

The rearrangement joins TRBV5-6 to TRBJ1-3; D unclear. This CDR3 region has 15 residues. CDR1 is SGHDT, CDR2 YYEEEE, per germline. Trimming removed 4 bases from V and 4 bases from J, with 15 bases in between. This CDR3 reads CASSRRGGSGNTIYF. The CDR3 DNA reads TGTGCCAGCAGCCGTCGTGGTGGGAGCGGAAACACCATATATTTT.

A few counts support this clone. This chain joins TRBV20-1 and TRBJ2-7, with 7 positions matching TRBD2. V shed 6 bases and J 6 bases; nucleotides not matched to a gene: 5. Looked up from germline, CDR1 is DFQATT and CDR2 is SNEGSKA (reference sequence). This CDR3 has 11 residues. The CDR3 DNA sequence: TGCAGTGCGGAGCGGGGCCGCGAGCAGTACTTC. Translated: CSAERGREQYF.

The J gene is TRBJ1-5, the V gene TRBV18; 7 bases line up with TRBD1. The CDR3 spans 15 residues. Germline trimming cut 3 bases from V and 3 bases from J; bases unmatched to any gene: 5. Per the germline V gene, CDR1 is KGHSH and CDR2 is LQKENI. For the CDR3, the DNA is TGTGCCAGCTCACCCTACGGACAGGACAATCAGCCCCAGCATTTT. It yields the protein CASSPYGQDNQPQHF.

This clone has a single count. The gene calls are TRBV18 and TRBJ1-6; D possibly corresponds to TRBD1 (5 bases). Germline CDR1 is KGHSH and CDR2 is LQKENI. This CDR3 has 18 residues. V was cut by 2 bases and J by 7 bases, with 21 bases left in between. CDR3 sequence: CASSPGPGGGFGNSPLHF. The CDR3, as DNA: TGTGCCAGCTCACCAGGCCCCGGGGGGGGTTTCGGAAATTCACCCCTCCACTTT.

The genes are TRBV6-5 and TRBJ1-6, with D hard to call. Germline V CDR1 and CDR2: MNHEY, SVGAGI. V lost 7 bases and J 9 bases, leaving 16 bases between the germline ends. The CDR3 length is 14 residues. The CDR3 spells CASISGYSASPLHF. The DNA for the CDR3 is TGTGCCAGCATTTCAGGTTATTCCGCTTCACCCCTCCACTTT.

This CDR3 reads CATSRRGGQGAYNEQFF. CDR3 DNA: TGTGCCACCAGCCGCCGGGGCGGGCAGGGGGCCTACAATGAGCAGTTCTTC. The chain employs TRBV15 and TRBJ2-1; 7 bases match TRBD1. V lost 5 bases, J lost 2 bases, and 12 bases stayed unmatched. The CDR3 is 17 residues long. Germline-derived CDR1 and CDR2 are LNHNV and YYDKDF (reference sequence).

The count of this clone is one. The chain uses TRBV5-1 and TRBJ2-7; TRBD1 agrees at 8 bases. The CDR3 is made up of 11 amino acids. The V segment lost 7 bases and the J segment 7 bases; nucleotides outside the gene matches: 4. Germline V gene lookup returns CDR1 SGHRS and CDR2 YFSETQ. The chain's CDR3 is CASGTGGEQYF. DNA for the CDR3: TGCGCCAGCGGAACAGGGGGTGAGCAGTACTTC.

This chain joins TRBV6-5 and TRBJ2-7, with D perhaps matching TRBD2 (6 bases). V was pared by 2 bases and J by 0 bases, with 11 bases between. The CDR3 is 15 residues long. Germline values: CDR1 MNHEY, CDR2 SVGAGI. This CDR3 reads CASSYGTSSSYEQYF. The CDR3 DNA is TGTGCCAGCAGTTACGGGACTTCATCCTCCTACGAGCAGTACTTC.

This clone was observed a handful of times. The chain couples TRBV13 to TRBJ1-3; D uncertain. This CDR3 spans 14 amino acids. Trimming shortened V by 5 bases and J by 4 bases, and 12 bases separated the two germline ends. The germline V gene encodes CDR1 PRHDT and CDR2 FYEKMQ (reference sequence). The CDR3 DNA is TGTGCCAGCAGCCCCGTAGGGAGCGGAAACACCATATATTTT. It encodes CASSPVGSGNTIYF.

This sequence joins TRBV30 and TRBJ2-3, with D tentatively TRBD2 (6 bases). The CDR3 has 15 residues. The germline V gene encodes CDR1 GTSNPN and CDR2 SVGIG (reference sequence). V shed 3 bases and J shed 0 bases, with 13 bases lying between them. The DNA for the CDR3 is TGTGCCTGGAGGAGGGGAGGCCCTAGCACAGATACGCAGTATTTT. Translation: CAWRRGGPSTDTQYF.